This T cell receptor beta chain was observed in a study of blood T cell repertoires in COVID-19. Study-wide context: Samples representing acute and convalescent COVID-19 were sourced from the United States, Italy and Spain. T cells, B-cell-depleted T cells, or PBMCs supplied cDNA or gDNA.

In the authors' workflow: Reference gene primer amplification yielded estimated nucleated cell counts. This table comes from immunoSEQ multiplex PCR, and its TCRdb copy is limited to in-frame clones, with some not included. That table furnishes V, J and clone size, whereas the DNA furnished D and trimming. The data hold around 65,000 clones, with roughly 84% observed a single time. The sequenced material came from peripheral blood. This receptor was obtained from a woman older than 75 with active or convalescent COVID-19.

For the CDR3, the DNA is TGTGCCAGCAGCCCGAGGGACTGGTCCTACGAGCAGTACTTC. Amino acids: CASSPRDWSYEQYF. This rearrangement joins TRBV7-8 to TRBJ2-7, with D tentatively TRBD2 (6 bases). Germline CDR1 is SGHVS and CDR2 is FQNEAQ. The CDR3 loop spans 14 amino acids. The V end was cut by 5 bases, the J end by 1 base, with 12 bases between.